This TCR beta chain was identified in a study of T cell changes during pregnancy in multiple sclerosis. Clones were sequenced by immunoSEQ multiplex PCR, and TCRdb holds only the in-frame ones, with some missing. The data show roughly 42,000 clones, with around 90% seen just once and 1.2% held by the top ten. The germline gives CDR1 MNHEY, CDR2 SVGAGI. The CDR3 is made up of 13 amino acids. V trimming: 6 bases; J trimming: 2 bases; junction bases outside the gene matches: 2. The material was CD4+ T cells from peripheral blood mononuclear cells, obtained in the second trimester of pregnancy. The TCR comes from a female donor with multiple sclerosis, enrolled in a pregnancy study. The J gene is TRBJ2-7, the V gene TRBV6-5; 9 nucleotides line up with TRBD1. CDR3 nucleotide sequence: TGTGCCAGCAGAAGACAGGGGGCCTACGAGCAGTACTTC. It codes for CASRRQGAYEQYF.